These 8 T cell receptor beta chains originate from one sample sequenced in a study of blood T cell repertoires in COVID-19 (dated by TCRdb to the early 2020s). The library was built by means of the immunoSEQ multiplex PCR assay. Not all clones reach the TCRdb copy of this immuneACCESS table, which keeps in-frame sequences only. Checked studies attribute under half of the gap to unresolved V genes and leave the rest unexplained. The sample profile shows roughly 250,000 clones; around 85% of them were found once. The top ten clones comprise 9.5% to 15% of the sample. What was sequenced was peripheral blood. These receptors came from a woman younger than 45 with COVID-19, enrolled during active disease.

The rearrangement uses TRBV9 and TRBJ2-3; 9 nucleotides match TRBD2. The V and J ends lost 0 bases and 1 base, in that order; junction bases with no gene match: 0. CDR3 length: 15 residues. Looked up from germline, CDR1 is SGDLS and CDR2 is YYNGEE. This CDR3 is CASSVERGGTDTQYF. CDR3 coding DNA: TGTGCCAGCAGCGTAGAGCGGGGGGGCACAGATACGCAGTATTTT.

The chain employs TRBV6-2 or TRBV6-3 and TRBJ1-6, with D tentatively TRBD1 (6 bases). CDR1 is MNHEY, CDR2 SVGEGT, per germline. The ends were cut back, 2 bases at V and 4 bases at J, with 15 bases in the middle. The CDR3 spans 17 residues. The DNA for the CDR3 is TGTGCCAGCAGTTACCTGGAACTAGGGGGTTATAATTCACCCCTCCACTTT. Translating gives CASSYLELGGYNSPLHF.

V gene TRBV27 combines with J gene TRBJ2-4; D perhaps matches TRBD1 (5 bases). CDR1 and CDR2 from the germline V gene are MNHEY and SMNVEV (reference sequence). This CDR3 is built from 18 residues. Trimming left V 3 bases short and J 0 bases short, with 18 bases between. CDR3 sequence (DNA): TGTGCCAGCAGTTTTGCAGGGCCCAATTCTCTAGCCAAAAACATTCAGTACTTC. Translation: CASSFAGPNSLAKNIQYF.

The chain recombines TRBV27 with TRBJ2-1, with D possibly being TRBD2 (5 bases). Trimming removed 8 bases from V and 8 bases from J, with 13 bases in between. The V gene's germline CDR1 is MNHEY and CDR2 SMNVEV (reference sequence). The CDR3 sequence is 12 residues long. CDR3 DNA sequence: TGTGCCAGCGGATTACCCGGGGATGAGCAGTTCTTC. Protein product: CASGLPGDEQFF.

V and J are TRBV5-1 and TRBJ1-1; TRBD1 aligns across 7 bases. V lost 3 bases and J lost 0; bases outside the gene matches: 2. Per the germline V gene, CDR1 is SGHRS and CDR2 is YFSETQ. This CDR3 has 14 residues. CDR3 protein: CASSWGQLNTEAFF. CDR3 nucleotide sequence: TGCGCCAGCAGCTGGGGACAGCTGAACACTGAAGCTTTCTTT. The whole variable domain, filled in from reference TRBV5-1 and TRBJ1-1, reads KAGVTQTPRYLIKTRGQQVTLSCSPISGHRSVSWYQQTPGQGLQFLFEYFSETQRNKGNFPGRFSGRQFSNSRSEMNVSTLELGDSALYLCASSWGQLNTEAFFGQGTRLTVV.

The genes are TRBV11-3 and TRBJ2-5, with a weak D call TRBD1 (6 bases). The V gene lost 5 bases and the J gene lost 4 bases, with 8 bases spanning the gap. This CDR3 comprises 12 residues. CDR1 and CDR2 (germline): SGHNT, YENEEA. Written as DNA, the CDR3 is TGTGCCAGCAGCCAGGGGATAGAGACCCAGTACTTC. Translation gives CASSQGIETQYF.

The CDR3: CASSPLAGATDTQYF. The CDR3 DNA reads TGCGCCAGCAGCCCTCTTGCGGGGGCCACAGATACGCAGTATTTT. V gene TRBV4-1 combines with J gene TRBJ2-3, with D maybe TRBD2 (7 bases). Germline V CDR1 and CDR2: MGHRA, YSYEKL. The germline V and J ends were trimmed by 4 bases and 2 bases, with 13 bases remaining between them. CDR3 length equals 15 residues.

The J gene is TRBJ2-1, the V gene TRBV11-2; tentative D call: TRBD2 (6 bases). The CDR3 length is 14 residues. V was shortened by 0 bases and J by 6 bases, with 9 bases between the two germline ends. Germline-derived CDR1 and CDR2 are SGHAT and FQNNGV. The CDR3 here is CASSLEGGANEQFF. DNA of the CDR3: TGTGCCAGCAGCTTAGAGGGAGGTGCCAATGAGCAGTTCTTC.